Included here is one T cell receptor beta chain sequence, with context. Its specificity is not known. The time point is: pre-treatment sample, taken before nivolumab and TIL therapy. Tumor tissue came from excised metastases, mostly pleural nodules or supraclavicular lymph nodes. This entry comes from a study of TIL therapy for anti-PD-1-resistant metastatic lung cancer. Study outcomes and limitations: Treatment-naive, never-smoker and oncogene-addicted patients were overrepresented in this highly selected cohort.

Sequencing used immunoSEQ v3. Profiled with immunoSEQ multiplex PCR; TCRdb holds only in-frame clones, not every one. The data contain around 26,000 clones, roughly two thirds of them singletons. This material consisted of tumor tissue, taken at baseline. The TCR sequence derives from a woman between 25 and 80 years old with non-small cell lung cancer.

CDR3 residues: CASTDRGPSYNEQFF. CDR3 coding DNA: TGTGCCAGCACCGACAGGGGGCCCTCCTACAATGAGCAGTTCTTC. This chain links TRBV2 with TRBJ2-1; 10 nucleotides agree with TRBD1. The germline V gene encodes CDR1 SNHLY and CDR2 FYNNEI. The CDR3 sequence is 15 residues long. Trimming took 7 bases from V and 0 from J; bases not matched to a gene: 3.